The sequence of this T cell receptor (beta chain) was determined in a study of T cell responses to AZD1222 COVID-19 vaccine. Study findings and constraints: No repertoire was sampled before or during the peak T cell response, only after it.

Comments on this clone: As yet, its antigen is unknown.

Data came from immunoSEQ multiplex PCR; TCRdb stores just in-frame clones and leaves some out. The repertoire includes approximately 190,000 clones, about 90% of them detected once, and around 2.5% sits in the top ten. The CDR3 spans 16 residues. Per germline, CDR1 KGHSH and CDR2 LQKENI. Trimming took 3 bases from V and 8 from J; bases not matched to a gene: 6. V is TRBV18 and J is TRBJ2-1; TRBD2 matches 14 bases. The material was peripheral blood, obtained on day 0 of MenACWY control vaccination. This clonotype was sampled from an adult in good health. The CDR3 bases are TGTGCCAGCTCACCTGGGACTAGCGGGGGCGGCGATGAGCAGTTCTTC. This codes for CASSPGTSGGGDEQFF.